The 21 T cell receptor beta chains in this list originate from one sample, sequenced in a study of T cell repertoires in cytomegalovirus infection. Which antigens these TCRs recognize remains unknown. TCRdb recomputed calls from the reads with MiXCR, one row per CDR3 protein. The sample lists 80,000 to 95,000 distinct CDR3 sequences; 25% to 30% were seen once. The sequenced sample was CD8+ T cells from cultured PBMCs, obtained from culture after CMV antigen stimulation. Receptors were obtained from a human donor in good health (CMV status not recorded). Some clones in this sample may be carry-over from other donors' samples.

The V and J genes are TRBV4-1 and TRBJ1-1; D is unresolved. Germline V gene sequence: CDR1 MGHRA, CDR2 YSYEKL. The CDR3 consists of 16 residues. Trimming pared 1 base from V and 0 bases from J, leaving 12 bases between. CDR3 sequence reads: CASSQVHGGLNTEAFF. The CDR3 DNA reads TGCGCCAGCAGCCAAGTTCACGGCGGATTGAACACTGAAGCTTTCTTT.

This clonotype was counted between two and nine times. J is TRBJ2-4 and V is TRBV6-2 or TRBV6-3; the D is unclear. This CDR3 spans 15 amino acids. CDR1 is MNHEY, CDR2 SVGEGT, per germline. V was cut by 0 bases and J by 2 bases, with 8 bases left in between. The CDR3 nucleotides read TGTGCCAGCAGTTACTCGGAAGGGCCCAAAAACATTCAGTACTTC. Its protein product is CASSYSEGPKNIQYF.

This clonotype was seen a single time. The chain links TRBV5-6 to TRBJ2-1; 7 bases align to TRBD1. The CDR3 totals 16 residues. Germline V lookup: CDR1 SGHDT, CDR2 YYEEEE. The V segment lost 0 bases and the J segment 5 bases; nucleotides outside the gene matches: 8. DNA for the CDR3: TGTGCCAGCAGCTTGGACCTACAGGGGTGGAACAATGAGCAGTTCTTC. Translated: CASSLDLQGWNNEQFF.

V gene TRBV3-1 combines with J gene TRBJ1-2; D possibly corresponds to TRBD1 (6 bases). Germline V gives CDR1 LGHDT, CDR2 YNNKEL (reference sequence). The CDR3 loop spans 14 amino acids. Trimming pared 4 bases from V and 7 bases from J, leaving 16 bases between. CDR3 nucleotides: TGTGCCAGCAGCCTTGGGACATTCGGAGGTGGCTACACCTTC. Its protein is CASSLGTFGGGYTF. The complete variable domain, with remaining parts taken from reference TRBV3-1 and TRBJ1-2, reads DTAVSQTPKYLVTQMGNDKSIKCEQNLGHDTMYWYKQDSKKFLKIMFSYNNKELIINETVPNRFSPKSPDKAHLNLHINSLELGDSAVYFCASSLGTFGGGYTFGSGTRLTVV.

This chain joins TRBV7-9 and TRBJ2-3, with TRBD2 identical over 11 bases. The CDR3 is 19 residues long. V shed 5 bases, J shed 4 bases, and the junction held 17 bases outside the gene matches. Germline values: CDR1 SEHNR, CDR2 FQNEAQ (reference sequence). The CDR3 region has the DNA TGTGCCAGCAGCACACTCAATATTAGCGGGGGGGCCCTTTCAGATACGCAGTATTTT. Protein product: CASSTLNISGGALSDTQYF.

There are a few counts of this clonotype. The rearrangement links TRBV19 to TRBJ1-4; D perhaps matches TRBD1 (5 bases). The germline CDR1 and CDR2 sequences are LNHDA and SQIVND (reference sequence). The CDR3 spans 13 residues. V shed 7 bases and J shed 7 bases, with 13 bases lying between them. The CDR3 is CASNDSGSEKLFF. CDR3 nucleotides: TGTGCCAGTAACGACAGTGGATCTGAAAAACTGTTTTTT.

This clonotype was recorded at least ten times. The chain couples TRBV6-2 or TRBV6-3 to TRBJ2-1; the D is unclear. CDR3 size: 14 residues. V lost 2 bases, J lost 6 bases, and 11 bases lay in between. Germline V gene lookup returns CDR1 MNHEY and CDR2 SVGEGT. The CDR3: CASSYGDRGNEQFF. The DNA of the CDR3 is TGTGCCAGCAGTTACGGTGATAGAGGCAATGAGCAGTTCTTC.

The J gene is TRBJ2-7, the V gene TRBV4-1; TRBD2 aligns across 7 bases. The CDR3 sequence is 13 residues long. Germline lookup yields CDR1 MGHRA and CDR2 YSYEKL. V trimming: 3 bases; J trimming: 3 bases; junction bases outside the gene matches: 2. The CDR3 reads CASSHTGGYEQYF. The DNA for the CDR3 is TGCGCCAGCAGCCACACGGGGGGCTACGAGCAGTACTTC.

This clonotype showed up many times. The chain carries TRBV4-1 and TRBJ1-4; TRBD1 is a possible D gene (6 bases). V was trimmed by 4 bases and J by 7 bases, leaving 13 bases between them. Per germline, CDR1 MGHRA and CDR2 YSYEKL. The CDR3 runs to 14 residues. CDR3 bases: TGCGCCAGCAGCCGAGAACAGGGACGTGAAAAACTGTTTTTT. It codes for CASSREQGREKLFF.

The chain has TRBV18 and TRBJ2-7; D is unclear. This CDR3 comprises 14 residues. Germline loops: CDR1 KGHSH, CDR2 LQKENI. V was shortened by 0 bases and J by 2 bases, with 8 bases between the two germline ends. The CDR3 bases are TGTGCCAGCTCACCACCGTACAGTGCCTACGAGCAGTACTTC. Translation: CASSPPYSAYEQYF.

About this clonotype itself: A much larger clonotype is one base distant, so this may be a read error. CDR3 loop: CASSLTASIVEQYF. The CDR3 DNA follows: TGTGCCAGCAGCCTTACGGCCTCGATAGTAGAGCAGTACTTC. The chain recombines TRBV7-2 with TRBJ2-7; D unclear. V lost 5 bases to trimming and J lost 7 bases, with 18 bases between them. CDR3 length: 14 residues. Germline V gives CDR1 SGHTA, CDR2 FQGNSA.

The chain is built from TRBV12-3 or TRBV12-4 and TRBJ1-6, with TRBD1 identical over 10 bases. V lost 5 bases to trimming and J lost 5 bases; unmatched junction nucleotides: 3. The CDR3 extends over 15 amino acids. This chain's CDR3 is CASSRGQGNNSPLHF. Written as DNA, the CDR3 is TGTGCCAGCAGTAGGGGACAGGGGAATAATTCACCCCTCCACTTT.

This clonotype was counted between two and nine times. V is TRBV18 and J is TRBJ2-5; D remains unclear. V gave up 5 bases and J gave up 2 bases, with 9 bases separating them. This CDR3 has 13 residues. Germline V lookup: CDR1 KGHSH, CDR2 LQKENI. The CDR3 DNA sequence: TGTGCCAGCTCATTTACAGTTCAAGAGACCCAGTACTTC. Translated, it gives CASSFTVQETQYF.

This clonotype was observed a few times. The rearrangement uses TRBV7-8 and TRBJ2-7, with D possibly being TRBD2 (6 bases). V was clipped by 1 base and J by 7 bases, with 11 bases between them. Germline CDR1 is SGHVS and CDR2 is FQNEAQ. CDR3 length equals 13 residues. CDR3 in amino acids: CASSLGVLAEQYF. CDR3 in DNA: TGTGCCAGCAGCTTAGGGGTCCTAGCGGAGCAGTACTTC.

The table lists this clonotype with a few counts. The chain combines TRBV20-1 with TRBJ2-7; D perhaps matches TRBD1 (6 bases). The CDR3 extends over 13 amino acids. CDR1 is DFQATT and CDR2 is SNEGSKA in the germline V gene (reference sequence). Trimming took 4 bases from V and 4 from J, leaving 14 bases between them. The CDR3, as DNA: TGCAGTGCTACCAATGACAGGTTATACGAGCAGTACTTC. Translating gives CSATNDRLYEQYF.

The chain links TRBV27 to TRBJ1-1; the match to TRBD1 covers 8 bases. Germline CDR1 reads MNHEY; CDR2 reads SMNVEV (reference sequence). The CDR3 consists of 13 residues. The J segment lost 6 bases and the V segment lost 6 bases, leaving 6 bases of the junction unmatched. CDR3 loop: CASSHQGAAEAFF. CDR3 in DNA: TGTGCCAGCAGCCATCAGGGGGCTGCTGAAGCTTTCTTT.

In this sample, this clonotype turned up a few times. For the CDR3, the DNA is TGTGCCAGCAGCTTCGGGGGTGCCGGGGAGCTGTTTTTT. Its translation: CASSFGGAGELFF. The gene calls are TRBV7-9 and TRBJ2-2; tentatively, D is TRBD2 (6 bases). The CDR3 is 13 amino acids. Germline-derived CDR1 and CDR2 are SEHNR and FQNEAQ (reference sequence). V was clipped by 3 bases and J by 6 bases, with 8 bases between them.

This clonotype occurred a few times. The chain joins TRBV25-1 to TRBJ2-6; 8 nucleotides agree with TRBD2. Germline V lookup: CDR1 MGHDK, CDR2 SYGVNS. After removal of 0 bases from V and 0 bases from J, the junction contained 10 bases not matched to a gene. There are 20 residues in the CDR3. The DNA for the CDR3 is TGTGCCAGCAGTGAATATGGTTTCCCCCGGGGGGGCTCTGGGGCCAACGTCCTGACTTTC. Translating it yields CASSEYGFPRGGSGANVLTF.

This chain joins TRBV6-1 and TRBJ2-7, with a tentative D call TRBD1 (6 bases). The CDR3 covers 13 residues. Looked up from germline, CDR1 is MNHNS and CDR2 is SASEGT. V was cut by 2 bases and J by 7 bases, with 12 bases left in between. CDR3 DNA: TGTGCCAGCAGTGAATTCAGGGGTGGGGAGCAGTACTTC. Encoded protein: CASSEFRGGEQYF.

The chain is built from TRBV27 and TRBJ2-7; perhaps D is TRBD1 or TRBD2 (6 bases each). Between the trimmed V and J ends, which lost 3 bases and 7 bases, there was a span of 16 bases. Germline values: CDR1 MNHEY, CDR2 SMNVEV (reference sequence). CDR3 length: 14 residues. CDR3: CASSFGRGVLEQYF. DNA of the CDR3: TGTGCCAGCAGTTTCGGTAGGGGGGTGTTAGAGCAGTACTTC.

This chain joins TRBV27 and TRBJ1-1; the match to TRBD1 covers 8 bases. Unmatched junction bases numbered 8, after V lost 5 bases and J lost 3 bases. The CDR3 covers 15 residues. Germline assignment: CDR1 MNHEY and CDR2 SMNVEV (reference sequence). The CDR3 DNA follows: TGTGCCAGCAGTCCCCGGACAGGGAGCCACACTGAAGCTTTCTTT. Its protein product is CASSPRTGSHTEAFF.